One and the same sample provided the 13 T cell receptor beta chains below, sequenced in a study of a mutant IDH1 vaccine in newly diagnosed glioma. Time point meaning: week 11, during vaccination. The content of each vaccine dose was 300 ug of mutant IDH1 20-mer peptide, and topical imiquimod accompanied it. Clones were read by immunoSEQ multiplex PCR, and TCRdb kept only the in-frame ones, dropping some. Of around 20,000 clones listed, just under 90% are singletons. Antigens for these TCRs are unknown. The starting material was PBMCs, obtained from a glioma patient whose treatment included an IDH1 peptide vaccine. These receptors were obtained from a woman aged 40 to 50 with glioma.

This clone occurred once. The rearrangement uses TRBV15 and TRBJ1-4; a weak D match, TRBD1 (5 bases). V lost 3 bases and J lost 5, with 10 bases in between. The CDR3 is 14 residues long. Germline V gives CDR1 LNHNV, CDR2 YYDKDF (reference sequence). The CDR3 is CATSRGDINEKLFF. CDR3 nucleotides: TGTGCCACCAGCAGGGGGGATATAAATGAAAAACTGTTTTTT.

The chain carries TRBV7-9 and TRBJ2-7, with 8 bases fitting TRBD2. CDR1 is SEHNR, CDR2 FQNEAQ, per germline (reference sequence). The V and J ends lost 1 base and 2 bases, in that order; junction bases with no gene match: 7. The CDR3 is 16 amino acids. Written as DNA, the CDR3 is TGTGCCAGCAGCTTAGAGTTCAGCGGGAGCCCCTACGAGCAGTACTTC. Protein: CASSLEFSGSPYEQYF. Drawing the rest from reference TRBV7-9 and TRBJ2-7, the complete variable domain is DTGVSQNPRHKITKRGQNVTFRCDPISEHNRLYWYRQTLGQGPEFLTYFQNEAQLEKSRLLSDRFSAERPKGSFSTLEIQRTEQGDSAMYLCASSLEFSGSPYEQYFGPGTRLTVT.

This rearrangement joins TRBV14 to TRBJ2-5; maybe TRBD2 (6 bases). The CDR3 extends over 16 amino acids. V was pared by 5 bases and J by 5 bases, with 21 bases between. Germline V gene lookup returns CDR1 SGHDN and CDR2 FVKESK. The CDR3 loop reads CASSWRLTGDGETQYF. CDR3 coding DNA: TGTGCCAGCAGCTGGAGACTAACGGGAGACGGGGAGACCCAGTACTTC.

This chain links TRBV7-2 with TRBJ1-6, with D possibly matching TRBD1 (5 bases). This CDR3 comprises 14 residues. The germline CDR1 and CDR2 sequences are SGHTA and FQGNSA. V lost 1 base and J lost 15, with 16 bases in between. The CDR3 loop reads CASSLERDSMGLHF. CDR3 nucleotide sequence: TGTGCCAGCAGCTTAGAACGGGACTCTATGGGCCTCCACTTT.

The rearrangement joins TRBV4-3 to TRBJ1-5; the match to TRBD1 covers 8 bases. The germline V gene encodes CDR1 LGHNA and CDR2 YSLEER. V lost 0 bases to trimming and J lost 12 bases; unmatched junction nucleotides: 4. CDR3 length: 13 residues. CDR3 amino acids: CASSQDGQGLQHF. CDR3 nucleotides: TGCGCCAGCAGCCAAGATGGACAGGGACTCCAGCATTTT.

This chain uses TRBV6-5 with TRBJ1-2, with TRBD1 matching 7 bases. The ends lost 6 bases at V and 3 bases at J; junction bases unmatched: 4. This CDR3 is 13 amino acids long. CDR1 and CDR2 from the germline V gene are MNHEY and SVGAGI. The CDR3 DNA reads as TGTGCCAGCAGAGGACAGGTCTACTATGGCTACACCTTC. As protein: CASRGQVYYGYTF.

This clone appeared a single time. V gene TRBV28 combines with J gene TRBJ1-1; no definite D call. V gave up 6 bases and J gave up 4 bases, with 18 bases separating them. The CDR3 totals 15 residues. Germline lookup yields CDR1 MDHEN and CDR2 SYDVKM. DNA for the CDR3: TGTGCCAGCAGCCTAGCCAGACCCCAAAGCACTGAAGCTTTCTTT. Translated, it gives CASSLARPQSTEAFF.

CDR3 protein: CAIKSGDGGYGYTF. The CDR3 DNA reads as TGTGCCATCAAGTCAGGGGACGGGGGATATGGCTACACCTTC. The chain couples TRBV10-3 to TRBJ1-2, with D maybe TRBD1 (6 bases). The length of the CDR3 is 14 residues. V shed 7 bases and J shed 5 bases, with 17 bases lying between them. From germline, CDR1 is ENHRY and CDR2 SYGVKD.

The chain joins TRBV7-9 to TRBJ1-2; D ambiguous. Germline V gene lookup returns CDR1 SEHNR and CDR2 FQNEAQ (reference sequence). Trimming removed 2 bases at V and 5 bases at J, with 18 bases between. The CDR3 has 16 amino acids. The CDR3 DNA reads TGTGCCAGCAGCTTATTAGGCCCATCCAATCCTTATGGCTACACCTTC. Protein sequence: CASSLLGPSNPYGYTF.

This rearrangement joins TRBV30 to TRBJ1-1, with D unresolved. Germline V gives CDR1 GTSNPN, CDR2 SVGIG (reference sequence). CDR3 length: 13 amino acids. The V and J ends lost 1 base and 2 bases respectively, with 8 bases between them. CDR3 nucleotide sequence: TGTGCCTGGAGTGGCAGCTTTAACACTGAAGCTTTCTTT. It encodes CAWSGSFNTEAFF.

The gene calls are TRBV7-2 and TRBJ1-2; the match to TRBD1 covers 7 bases. Germline assignment: CDR1 SGHTA and CDR2 FQGNSA. The CDR3 length is 15 residues. V was clipped by 4 bases and J by 0 bases; unmatched bases: 5. The CDR3 loop is CASSSYRGSNYGYTF. DNA for the CDR3: TGTGCCAGCAGCTCCTACAGGGGCTCTAACTATGGCTACACCTTC.

This chain joins TRBV2 and TRBJ2-7, with a weak D call TRBD1 (5 bases). From germline, CDR1 is SNHLY and CDR2 FYNNEI. The CDR3 has 14 residues. Trimming took off 2 bases at V and 3 bases at J, with 11 bases between the two ends. The CDR3 is CASSEQGEYYEQYF. The CDR3 DNA is TGTGCCAGCAGTGAACAGGGTGAATACTACGAGCAGTACTTC. The entire variable domain, with the rest obtained from reference TRBV2 and TRBJ2-7, is as follows: EPEVTQTPSHQVTQMGQEVILRCVPISNHLYFYWYRQILGQKVEFLVSFYNNEISEKSEIFDDQFSVERPDGSNFTLKIRSTKLEDSAMYFCASSEQGEYYEQYFGPGTRLTVT.

This chain joins TRBV5-4 and TRBJ2-3; TRBD2 aligns across 7 bases. V was pared by 0 bases and J by 4 bases, with 8 bases of the junction left unmatched. This CDR3 contains 16 residues. The germline gives CDR1 SGHNT, CDR2 YYREEE (reference sequence). The CDR3 DNA reads as TGTGCCAGCAGCTTGGGAGGCGCGGGGGTTGCAGATACGCAGTATTTT. As protein: CASSLGGAGVADTQYF.